The 31 T cell receptor beta chains below were found in one sample sequenced in a study of identical twins. TCRdb re-called the 5' RACE reads through MiXCR, storing one row per CDR3 protein. The sample has 400,000 to 550,000 distinct CDR3 sequences, under 25% seen once. These data were also reused for a study on T cells expressing NK-cell markers.

What was sequenced was CD4+ T cells sorted from blood. The receptors shown here come from a woman under 30 in good health.

This clonotype was detected a few times. The gene calls are TRBV10-3 and TRBJ2-1; D unclear. The CDR3 is 12 amino acids. Germline CDR1 ENHRY, CDR2 SYGVKD. Trimming took off 8 bases at V and 6 bases at J, with 11 bases between the two ends. The CDR3 DNA follows: TGTGCCATCTGGGGAACGGGCAATGAGCAGTTCTTC. This sequence encodes CAIWGTGNEQFF.

This clonotype was observed a handful of times. The V and J genes are TRBV20-1 and TRBJ2-3, with 9 bases matching TRBD2. Germline V gives CDR1 DFQATT, CDR2 SNEGSKA (reference sequence). This CDR3 comprises 14 residues. J gave up 4 bases and V 3 bases, and 5 bases lay outside the gene matches. The CDR3, as DNA: TGCAGTGCTAGCGTAGCGGGAGATCCAGATACGCAGTATTTT. The encoded protein is CSASVAGDPDTQYF.

The rearrangement links TRBV7-9 to TRBJ1-1; 9 nucleotides agree with TRBD1. The CDR3 spans 16 residues. V lost 5 bases to trimming and J lost 5 bases; unmatched junction nucleotides: 12. CDR1 SEHNR and CDR2 FQNEAQ come from the germline V gene (reference sequence). CDR3 sequence reads: CASSPPGQGGWTEAFF. The CDR3 DNA sequence: TGTGCCAGCAGCCCTCCGGGACAGGGTGGGTGGACTGAAGCTTTCTTT.

This clonotype showed up just a few times. The rearrangement joins TRBV11-2 to TRBJ1-1; D possibly corresponds to TRBD1 (5 bases). CDR3 length: 13 amino acids. Trimming removed 3 bases from V and 10 bases from J, with 15 bases in between. Germline loops: CDR1 SGHAT, CDR2 FQNNGV. CDR3 loop: CASSFVYGGGAFF. In nucleotides, the CDR3 is TGTGCCAGCAGCTTTGTATACGGGGGGGGAGCTTTCTTT.

This clonotype has only a few counts. This sequence joins TRBV12-3 or TRBV12-4 and TRBJ2-1; D is perhaps TRBD2 (5 bases). This CDR3 region has 15 residues. The V gene lost 5 bases and the J gene lost 7 bases, with 18 bases spanning the gap. The CDR3 is CASSRGGQRWNEQFF. The CDR3 nucleotides read TGTGCCAGCAGTCGAGGCGGGCAGAGGTGGAATGAGCAGTTCTTC.

The chain couples TRBV6-2 or TRBV6-3 to TRBJ2-2, with 12 bases matching TRBD2. The V segment lost 8 bases and the J segment 5 bases; nucleotides outside the gene matches: 6. CDR1 is MNHEY and CDR2 is SVGEGT in the germline V gene. CDR3 size: 15 residues. The CDR3 nucleotides read TGTGCCAGCTGCAGGACTAGCGGGGATACCGGGGAGCTGTTTTTT. Translating gives CASCRTSGDTGELFF.

This chain uses TRBV10-2 with TRBJ2-1; D possibly uses TRBD1 or TRBD2 (5 bases each). V lost 6 bases to trimming and J lost 5 bases, with 17 bases between them. In germline, CDR1 is WSHSY, CDR2 SAAADI. This CDR3 spans 15 amino acids. CDR3 residues: CASRTSGRRNNEQFF. The CDR3, as DNA: TGCGCCAGCAGAACTTCAGGGAGACGAAACAATGAGCAGTTCTTC.

This clonotype was seen only a few times. The genes are TRBV24-1 and TRBJ2-3; 7 bases map to TRBD1. Germline CDR1 reads KGHDR; CDR2 reads SFDVKD. CDR3 length: 13 amino acids. With V trimmed by 9 bases and J by 4 bases, 6 bases remained unmatched. CDR3 DNA: TGTGCCACCGCTGACAGGGATGCAGATACGCAGTATTTT. Protein: CATADRDADTQYF.

This clonotype was counted ten times or more. The chain recombines TRBV4-3 with TRBJ2-1, with 13 bases matching TRBD2. From germline, CDR1 is LGHNA and CDR2 YSLEER. The CDR3 spans 15 residues. V was clipped by 3 bases and J by 9 bases; unmatched bases: 5. The CDR3 protein is CASSQTSGRLSEQFF. The CDR3 region has the DNA TGCGCCAGCAGCCAGACTAGCGGGAGGTTAAGTGAGCAGTTCTTC.

The sample holds one count of this clonotype. The V call is TRBV19, the J call TRBJ1-1; D possibly corresponds to TRBD1 (5 bases). Trimming removed 5 bases from V and 0 bases from J, with 13 bases in between. This CDR3 spans 15 amino acids. The germline V gene has CDR1 LNHDA and CDR2 SQIVND (reference sequence). Written as DNA, the CDR3 is TGTGCCAGTAGTTGGGGGGGTGACATGAACACTGAAGCTTTCTTT. Translating gives CASSWGGDMNTEAFF.

This chain joins TRBV7-8 and TRBJ2-1; D may correspond to TRBD1 or TRBD2 (6 bases each). Trimming cost V 10 bases and J 5 bases, with 21 bases left between them. The CDR3 consists of 15 residues. The V gene's germline CDR1 is SGHVS and CDR2 FQNEAQ. This chain's CDR3 is CATQKQGLPHNEQFF. The CDR3 coding sequence is TGTGCCACCCAAAAACAGGGACTCCCCCACAATGAGCAGTTCTTC.

The gene calls are TRBV5-1 and TRBJ2-3; TRBD1 agrees at 10 bases. This CDR3 is 15 amino acids long. From germline, CDR1 is SGHRS and CDR2 YFSETQ. V was pared by 4 bases and J by 2 bases, with 4 bases of the junction left unmatched. The DNA for the CDR3 is TGCGCCAGCAGCGTGACAGGGGGCAACACAGATACGCAGTATTTT. It translates to CASSVTGGNTDTQYF.

This chain links TRBV10-3 with TRBJ1-4; D is perhaps TRBD1 (5 bases). With 4 bases removed from V and 6 bases from J, the gap between germline ends came to 9 bases. Germline V gene data show CDR1 as ENHRY and CDR2 as SYGVKD. This CDR3 is 13 amino acids long. The CDR3 nucleotides are TGTGCCATCAGTGGGGGCATCGATGAAAAACTGTTTTTT. As protein: CAISGGIDEKLFF.

This clonotype occurred a few times. The gene calls are TRBV12-3 or TRBV12-4 and TRBJ2-3, with 7 bases that match TRBD2. With V trimmed by 5 bases and J by 3 bases, 8 bases remained unmatched. The CDR3 sequence is 15 residues long. Written as DNA, the CDR3 is TGTGCCAGCAGTCCCCGGGGGGTCGGGACAGATACGCAGTATTTT. It encodes CASSPRGVGTDTQYF.

This clonotype occurred many times. The CDR3 nucleotides read TGCAGCGTAGGTTCGGAGACCCAGTACTTC. This codes for CSVGSETQYF. This rearrangement joins TRBV29-1 to TRBJ2-5; no clear D. V was cut by 6 bases and J by 5 bases, with 7 bases left in between. Per germline, CDR1 SQVTM and CDR2 ANQGSEA. The CDR3 covers 10 residues. Filled out from reference TRBV29-1 and TRBJ2-5, the complete variable domain reads SAVISQKPSRDICQRGTSLTIQCQVDSQVTMMFWYRQQPGQSLTLIATANQGSEATYESGFVIDKFPISRPNLTFSTLTVSNMSPEDSSIYLCSVGSETQYFGPGTRLLVL.

The table lists this clonotype with many counts. This chain uses TRBV10-3 with TRBJ2-3; D remains unclear. The ends were cut back, 0 bases at V and 5 bases at J, with 12 bases in the middle. The CDR3 extends over 15 amino acids. Germline-derived CDR1 and CDR2 are ENHRY and SYGVKD. The CDR3 region has the DNA TGTGCCATCAGTGAGTCAACCCTAGAAGGAGATACGCAGTATTTT. Translating gives CAISESTLEGDTQYF.

As concerns this clonotype: A read error may produce the germline difference seen at one junction end. The rearrangement uses TRBV20-1 and TRBJ2-1, with D possibly TRBD1 on 6 matching bases. Germline V lookup: CDR1 DFQATT, CDR2 SNEGSKA (reference sequence). The CDR3 extends over 13 amino acids. For the CDR3, the DNA is TGCAGTGCTAGAGATCGATTGGGACATGAAGGGGACTTC. Translated, it gives CSARDRLGHEGDF.

This clonotype has more than one count but fewer than ten. This rearrangement joins TRBV5-1 to TRBJ1-6; D might be TRBD1 (5 bases). This CDR3 contains 15 residues. Germline CDR1 is SGHRS and CDR2 is YFSETQ. The germline V and J ends were trimmed by 3 bases and 7 bases, with 14 bases remaining between them. The CDR3 region is CASSYLQDGNSPLHF. The CDR3 nucleotides read TGCGCCAGCAGCTACCTACAGGACGGGAATTCACCCCTCCACTTT.

This sequence joins TRBV12-3 or TRBV12-4 and TRBJ2-1, with 11 nucleotides matching TRBD1. The CDR3 sequence is 15 residues long. V shed 6 bases and J 3 bases; nucleotides not matched to a gene: 4. In DNA form, the CDR3 reads TGTGCCAGCAGGGTTGGGACAGGGGGCTACAATGAGCAGTTCTTC. This sequence encodes CASRVGTGGYNEQFF.

In this sample, this clonotype turned up a few times. This rearrangement joins TRBV3-1 to TRBJ1-6; D is possibly TRBD1 (5 bases). Germline CDR1 LGHDT, CDR2 YNNKEL (reference sequence). This CDR3 region has 13 residues. V lost 6 bases and J lost 7, with 10 bases in between. The CDR3 bases are TGTGCCAGCAGGTGGGGACTGAATTCACCCCTCCACTTT. Translated: CASRWGLNSPLHF. Drawing the rest from reference TRBV3-1 and TRBJ1-6, the complete variable domain is DTAVSQTPKYLVTQMGNDKSIKCEQNLGHDTMYWYKQDSKKFLKIMFSYNNKELIINETVPNRFSPKSPDKAHLNLHINSLELGDSAVYFCASRWGLNSPLHFGNGTRLTVT.

Only a few counts were recorded for this clonotype. CDR3 loop: CSALAGGPYNEQFF. The CDR3 DNA reads TGCAGTGCTTTAGCGGGGGGGCCGTACAATGAGCAGTTCTTC. J is TRBJ2-1 and V is TRBV20-1; 11 bases line up with TRBD2. Losses at the gene ends were 5 bases for V and 4 bases for J; bases not matched to a gene: 4. The CDR3 is made up of 14 amino acids. CDR1 is DFQATT, CDR2 SNEGSKA, per germline (reference sequence).

V usage is TRBV6-1 and J usage is TRBJ1-2, with TRBD1 matching 9 bases. V shed 7 bases, J shed 6 bases, and the junction held 12 bases outside the gene matches. CDR3 length equals 15 residues. Germline loops: CDR1 MNHNS, CDR2 SASEGT. CDR3 in DNA: TGTGCCAGCACCCCTCGGGGACAGGGAGTAGATGGCTACACCTTC. The encoded protein is CASTPRGQGVDGYTF.

The V and J genes are TRBV4-2 and TRBJ2-3; 9 nucleotides match TRBD2. The germline gives CDR1 LGHNA, CDR2 YNFKEQ. CDR3 size: 16 residues. Germline trimming cut 2 bases from V and 6 bases from J; bases unmatched to any gene: 9. Here the CDR3 DNA reads TGTGCCAGCAGCCAACTGCGGGGGGGGCGTGGGGATACGCAGTATTTT. Protein product: CASSQLRGGRGDTQYF.

This clonotype came up many times. The J gene is TRBJ1-1, the V gene TRBV29-1; D possibly corresponds to TRBD1 (6 bases). Germline V gene lookup returns CDR1 SQVTM and CDR2 ANQGSEA. The V and J ends lost 0 bases and 4 bases respectively, with 12 bases between them. This CDR3 has 14 residues. CDR3 residues: CSVEDWGASTEAFF. The CDR3 DNA reads TGCAGCGTTGAAGACTGGGGGGCATCCACTGAAGCTTTCTTT.

This clonotype showed up just a few times. The chain couples TRBV6-1 to TRBJ2-1, with 8 bases lining up with TRBD2. This CDR3 contains 15 residues. CDR1 MNHNS and CDR2 SASEGT come from the germline V gene. The trim removed 8 bases at V and 2 bases at J, leaving 8 bases unmatched. The CDR3 coding sequence is TGTGCCAGCCTTAAAGCGGGGGATACCTACAATGAGCAGTTCTTC. Translated, it gives CASLKAGDTYNEQFF.

This chain links TRBV9 with TRBJ2-7; D possibly uses TRBD1 or TRBD2 (5 bases each). This CDR3 is 15 amino acids long. V dropped 3 bases and J dropped 6 bases, with 19 bases sitting between them. Germline CDR1 reads SGDLS; CDR2 reads YYNGEE. CDR3 sequence (DNA): TGTGCCAGCAGCGCAACCGGGACCCCAAGCTCCGAGCAGTACTTC. Translated: CASSATGTPSSEQYF.

This sequence joins TRBV3-1 and TRBJ2-5; no clear D gene. Germline CDR1 is LGHDT and CDR2 is YNNKEL (reference sequence). CDR3 length: 13 residues. V was cut by 5 bases and J by 5 bases, with 12 bases left in between. As DNA, the CDR3 is TGTGCCAGCAGCTGGGCCCTCTCGGAGACCCAGTACTTC. It yields the protein CASSWALSETQYF.

CDR3 protein: CASSLDYSGNTIYF. The CDR3 DNA follows: TGTGCCAGCAGTTTAGACTACTCTGGAAACACCATATATTTT. The rearrangement links TRBV27 to TRBJ1-3; unclear D gene. This CDR3 has 14 residues. Deletions cut 2 bases from V and 0 bases from J, with 5 bases between. Germline assignment: CDR1 MNHEY and CDR2 SMNVEV (reference sequence).

The genes are TRBV12-3 or TRBV12-4 and TRBJ2-1, with 7 bases aligning to TRBD2. V trimming: 2 bases; J trimming: 6 bases; junction bases outside the gene matches: 7. The CDR3 runs to 15 residues. CDR3 protein: CASSLRRGYSNEQFF. CDR3 in DNA: TGTGCCAGCAGTTTACGGCGGGGGTACAGCAATGAGCAGTTCTTC.

This clonotype was observed a few times. This chain uses TRBV25-1 with TRBJ2-7; D ambiguous. This CDR3 is built from 11 residues. V lost 3 bases to trimming and J lost 3 bases, with 3 bases between them. In germline, CDR1 is MGHDK, CDR2 SYGVNS. This chain's CDR3 is CASSDFYEQYF. CDR3 DNA sequence: TGTGCCAGCAGTGATTTCTACGAGCAGTACTTC.

This clonotype occurred a few times. This chain uses TRBV20-1 with TRBJ1-2, with D unclear. There are 11 residues in the CDR3. Germline CDR1 reads DFQATT; CDR2 reads SNEGSKA (reference sequence). Trimming left V 6 bases short and J 4 bases short, with 9 bases between. The CDR3 bases are TGCAGTGCCAACCTTGGCTATGGCTACACCTTC. It translates to CSANLGYGYTF.